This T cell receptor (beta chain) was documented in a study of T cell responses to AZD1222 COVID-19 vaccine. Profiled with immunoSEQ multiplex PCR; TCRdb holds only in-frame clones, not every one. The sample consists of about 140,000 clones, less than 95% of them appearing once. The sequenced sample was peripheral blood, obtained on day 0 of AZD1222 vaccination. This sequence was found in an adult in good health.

Here the CDR3 reads CSASPSGRAGDTQYF. The CDR3 DNA reads TGCAGTGCTAGTCCCTCGGGGAGGGCAGGAGATACGCAGTATTTT. The V gene is TRBV20-1, the J gene TRBJ2-3; 7 bases are shared with TRBD2. J gave up 5 bases and V 3 bases, and 11 bases lay outside the gene matches. This CDR3 contains 15 residues. The germline gives CDR1 DFQATT, CDR2 SNEGSKA (reference sequence).